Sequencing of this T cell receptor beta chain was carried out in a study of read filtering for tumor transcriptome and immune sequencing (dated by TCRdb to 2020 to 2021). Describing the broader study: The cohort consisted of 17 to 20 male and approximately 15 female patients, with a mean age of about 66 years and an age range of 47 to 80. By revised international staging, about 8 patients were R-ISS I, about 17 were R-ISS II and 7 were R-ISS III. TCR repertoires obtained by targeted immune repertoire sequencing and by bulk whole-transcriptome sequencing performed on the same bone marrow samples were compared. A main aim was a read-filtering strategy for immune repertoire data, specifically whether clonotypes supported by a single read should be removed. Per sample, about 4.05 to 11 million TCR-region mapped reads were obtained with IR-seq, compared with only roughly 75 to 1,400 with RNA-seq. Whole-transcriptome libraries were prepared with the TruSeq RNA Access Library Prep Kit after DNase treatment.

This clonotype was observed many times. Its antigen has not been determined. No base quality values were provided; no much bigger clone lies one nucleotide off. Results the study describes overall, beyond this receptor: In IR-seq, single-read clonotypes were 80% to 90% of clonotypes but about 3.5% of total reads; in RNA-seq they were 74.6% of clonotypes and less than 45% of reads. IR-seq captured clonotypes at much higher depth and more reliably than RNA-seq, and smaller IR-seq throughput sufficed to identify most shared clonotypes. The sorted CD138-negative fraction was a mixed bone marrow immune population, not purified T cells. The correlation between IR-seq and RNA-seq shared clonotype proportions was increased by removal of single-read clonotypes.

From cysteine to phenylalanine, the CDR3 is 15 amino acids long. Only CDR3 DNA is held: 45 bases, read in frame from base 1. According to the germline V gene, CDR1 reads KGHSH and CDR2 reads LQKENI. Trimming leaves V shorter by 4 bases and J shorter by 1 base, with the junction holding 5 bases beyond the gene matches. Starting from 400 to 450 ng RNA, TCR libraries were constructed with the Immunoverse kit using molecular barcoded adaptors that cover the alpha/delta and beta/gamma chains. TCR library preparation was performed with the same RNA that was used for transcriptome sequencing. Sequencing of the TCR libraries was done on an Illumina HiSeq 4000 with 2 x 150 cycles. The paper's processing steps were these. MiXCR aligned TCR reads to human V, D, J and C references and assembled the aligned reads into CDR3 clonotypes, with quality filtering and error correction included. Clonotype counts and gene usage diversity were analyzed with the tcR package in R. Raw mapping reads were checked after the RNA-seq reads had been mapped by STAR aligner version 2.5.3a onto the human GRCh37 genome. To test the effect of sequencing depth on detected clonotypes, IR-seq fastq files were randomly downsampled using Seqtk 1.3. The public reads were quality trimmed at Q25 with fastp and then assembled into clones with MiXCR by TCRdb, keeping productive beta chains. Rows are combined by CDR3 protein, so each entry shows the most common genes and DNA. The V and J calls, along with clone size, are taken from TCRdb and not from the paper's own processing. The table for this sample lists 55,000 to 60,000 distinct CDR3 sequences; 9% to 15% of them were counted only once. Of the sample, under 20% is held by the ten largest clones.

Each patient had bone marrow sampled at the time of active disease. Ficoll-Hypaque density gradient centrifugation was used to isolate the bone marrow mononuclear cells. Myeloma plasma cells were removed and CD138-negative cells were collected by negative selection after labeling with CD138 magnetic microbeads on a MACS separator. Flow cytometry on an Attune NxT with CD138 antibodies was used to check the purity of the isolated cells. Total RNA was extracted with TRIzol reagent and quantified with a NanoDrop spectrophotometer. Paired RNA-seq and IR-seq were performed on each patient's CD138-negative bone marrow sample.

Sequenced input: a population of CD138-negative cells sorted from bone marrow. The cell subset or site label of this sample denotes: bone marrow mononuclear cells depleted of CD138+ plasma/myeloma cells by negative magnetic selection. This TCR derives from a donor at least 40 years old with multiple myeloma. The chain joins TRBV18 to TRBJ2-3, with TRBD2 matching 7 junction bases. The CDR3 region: CASSRHGGGTDTQYF. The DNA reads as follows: TGTGCCAGCTCACGCCATGGGGGGGGCACAGATACGCAGTATTTT.